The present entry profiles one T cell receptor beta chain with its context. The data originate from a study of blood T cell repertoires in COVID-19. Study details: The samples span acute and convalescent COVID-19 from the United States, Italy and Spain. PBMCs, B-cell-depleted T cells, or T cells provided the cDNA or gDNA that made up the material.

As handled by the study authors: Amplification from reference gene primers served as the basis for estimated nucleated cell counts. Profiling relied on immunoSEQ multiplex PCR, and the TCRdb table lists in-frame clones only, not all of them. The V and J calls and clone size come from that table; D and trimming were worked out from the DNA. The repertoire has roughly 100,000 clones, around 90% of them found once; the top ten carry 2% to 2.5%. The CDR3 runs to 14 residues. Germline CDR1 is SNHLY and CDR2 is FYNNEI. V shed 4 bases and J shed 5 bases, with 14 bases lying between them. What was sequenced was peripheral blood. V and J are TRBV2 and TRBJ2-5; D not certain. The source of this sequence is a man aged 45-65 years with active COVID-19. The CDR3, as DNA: TGTGCCAGCAGTGGGATAGGAGACGGCGAGACCCAGTACTTC. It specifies CASSGIGDGETQYF.